This is a list of T cell receptor beta chains from one sample in a study of control samples from healthy donors and cancer patients. Clones were sequenced by immunoSEQ multiplex PCR, and TCRdb holds only the in-frame ones, with some missing. The sample lists 24,000 or so clones; around 83% were seen once. Material for sequencing was PBMCs. These receptors were taken from a man between 60 and 75 years old with head and neck cancer. The CDR3 runs from the conserved cysteine through the conserved F or W. A D gene is named only where the DNA matches it firmly. A clone size is listed for some rows: how often the clone was seen (once, few, many), or a class if it is expanded.

v_gene	j_gene	abundance	d_gene	CDR3nt	CDR3aa
TRBV18	TRBJ1-2	NA	NA	TGTGCCAGCTCGGCAGGGACCTCTAACTATGGCTACACCTTC	CASSAGTSNYGYTF
TRBV29-1	TRBJ2-1	NA	NA	TGCAGCGCTACGCGGGACCACAATGAGCAGTTCTTC	CSATRDHNEQFF
TRBV11-2	TRBJ2-5	NA	NA	TGTGCCAGCAGCTTAGCCTTTGGCAGACAAGAGACCCAGTACTTC	CASSLAFGRQETQYF
TRBV6-6	TRBJ2-2	NA	NA	TGTGCCAGCAGCAAGACCGGGTCGAACACCGGGGAGCTGTTTTTT	CASSKTGSNTGELFF
TRBV2	TRBJ2-5	NA	NA	TGTGCCAGCAGTGAAGTGCGGAGAGAGACCCAGTACTTC	CASSEVRRETQYF
TRBV2	TRBJ1-1	NA	TRBD1	TGTGCCAGCAGCTCCGGGACAGGATACACTGAAGCTTTCTTT	CASSSGTGYTEAFF
TRBV12-2	TRBJ2-6	NA	NA	TGTGCAAGTCGACGGGGCTCCTCTGGGGCCAACGTCCTGACTTTC	CASRRGSSGANVLTF
TRBV6-4	TRBJ2-7	once	TRBD2	TGTGCCAGCAGTGACTCATCCACTAGCGGGAGAGAAGTTAGCTCCTACGAGCAGTACTTC	CASSDSSTSGREVSSYEQYF
TRBV12-3/TRBV12-4	TRBJ2-5	NA	NA	TGTGCCAGCAGTTCCCTCGGCGGAGAGACCCAGTACTTC	CASSSLGGETQYF
TRBV6-5	TRBJ1-1	NA	NA	TGTGCCAGCTGGACGACACCCATGAACACTGAAGCTTTCTTT	CASWTTPMNTEAFF
TRBV4-1	TRBJ2-4	NA	NA	TGCGCCAGCAGCCAATTGGGCGTGACCAAAAACATTCAGTACTTC	CASSQLGVTKNIQYF
TRBV27	TRBJ1-2	once	NA	TGTGCCAGCAGTTCTGGACCCGGGGGTGGCTATGGCTACACCTTC	CASSSGPGGGYGYTF
TRBV28	TRBJ1-5	NA	NA	TGTGCCAGCAACCAGGGTACGGGCAATCAGCCCCAGCATTTT	CASNQGTGNQPQHF
TRBV7-9	TRBJ2-7	once	NA	TGTGCCAGCAGCCCTGGTACTTTTTCCCTGTTCTACGAGCAGTACTTC	CASSPGTFSLFYEQYF
TRBV18	TRBJ2-1	NA	NA	TGTGCCAGCTCACCCCGGACCAGCGAGCAGTTCTTC	CASSPRTSEQFF
TRBV5-1	TRBJ2-5	NA	TRBD2	TGCGCCAGCAGCAAGTTTCCTCCCTCTATCCCCTTGACTAGCGGGGCTAAAGAGACCCAGTACTTC	CASSKFPPSIPLTSGAKETQYF
TRBV18	TRBJ1-5	NA	NA	TGTGCCAGCTCACCATATAGCAATCAGCCCCAGCATTTT	CASSPYSNQPQHF
TRBV29-1	TRBJ2-7	NA	NA	TGCAGCGTTGCGCGGGAAAACTCCTACGAGCAGTACTTC	CSVARENSYEQYF
TRBV10-2	TRBJ1-2	NA	TRBD1	TGCGCCAGCAGTACCGGGACAGGGGTCGGTGGCTACACCTTC	CASSTGTGVGGYTF
TRBV9	TRBJ1-1	NA	TRBD1	TGTGCCAGCAGCGTTTGGACAGGGGGTTTAACTGAAGCTTTCTTT	CASSVWTGGLTEAFF
TRBV19	TRBJ2-2	NA	NA	TGTGCCGCCCGGACGGACACCGGGGAGCTGTTTTTT	CAARTDTGELFF
TRBV27	TRBJ1-1	NA	NA	TGTGCCAGCAGTTTAATGTTGAACACTGAAGCTTTCTTT	CASSLMLNTEAFF
TRBV11-2	TRBJ2-3	NA	NA	TGTGCCAGCAGCTTAGAAGGGCCAGGCTCTCCTAGCACAGATACGCAGTATTTT	CASSLEGPGSPSTDTQYF
TRBV4-1	TRBJ1-1	NA	NA	TGCGCCAGCAGCCCGAGAGGGGGGACTGAAGCTTTCTTT	CASSPRGGTEAFF
TRBV2	TRBJ1-6	NA	NA	TGTGCCAGCAGTGTCGCCGGTCCAGCGTTAAATTCACCCCTCCACTTT	CASSVAGPALNSPLHF
TRBV7-3	TRBJ2-5	few	TRBD2	TGTGCCAGCAGCTTATGGGGGGGGACCCAAGAGACCCAGTACTTC	CASSLWGGTQETQYF
TRBV12-5	TRBJ2-7	NA	NA	TGTGCTAGTGGTAGGGGGGACTACGAGCAGTACTTC	CASGRGDYEQYF
TRBV5-6	TRBJ2-5	NA	NA	TGTGCCAGCAGTTTGGGCAGGGGTTACGAGACCCAGTACTTC	CASSLGRGYETQYF
TRBV30	TRBJ1-6	NA	NA	TGTGCCTGGAGTGCCCGGCCCAGGAGGGGTAATTCACCCCTCCACTTT	CAWSARPRRGNSPLHF
TRBV3-1/TRBV3-2	TRBJ2-2	NA	NA	TGTGCCAGCAGCCAGGTCCCAACCGGGGAGCTGTTTTTT	CASSQVPTGELFF
TRBV7-3	TRBJ1-1	NA	NA	TGTGCCAGCAGCTTATCGGGGAACACTGAAGCTTTCTTT	CASSLSGNTEAFF
TRBV27	TRBJ2-7	NA	NA	TGTGCCAGCAGTTTCGCCGCGGGGTCATCCTACGAGCAGTACTTC	CASSFAAGSSYEQYF
TRBV10-3	TRBJ1-1	NA	NA	TGTGCCATCAGTGAGTCGATGACATTGAGCACTGAAGCTTTCTTT	CAISESMTLSTEAFF
TRBV7-3	TRBJ2-2	NA	TRBD2	TGTGCCAGCAGCGACCCGGGAGGGGTTTACACCGGGGAGCTGTTTTTT	CASSDPGGVYTGELFF
TRBV6-5	TRBJ2-5	NA	NA	TGTGCCAGCCTCACCCGGGTCGGGCGTGAAGAGACCCAGTACTTC	CASLTRVGREETQYF
TRBV7-2	TRBJ1-5	NA	NA	TGTGCCAGCAGCGCAAGACCAGGCAATCAGCCCCAGCATTTT	CASSARPGNQPQHF
TRBV27	TRBJ1-1	NA	NA	TGTGCCAGCAGTTTCTGGGGGCGGGACACTGAAGCTTTCTTT	CASSFWGRDTEAFF
TRBV19	TRBJ1-2	NA	TRBD1	TGTGCCAGTAGCCCGGGACAGGCGACCTATGGCTACACCTTC	CASSPGQATYGYTF
TRBV12-3/TRBV12-4	TRBJ1-6	few	NA	TGTGCCAGCAGTTTAGCGGCTGGTTCACCCCTCCACTTT	CASSLAAGSPLHF
TRBV2	TRBJ1-5	NA	NA	TGTGCCAGCAGTGAGGCAGGGAACCAGCCCCAGCATTTT	CASSEAGNQPQHF
TRBV27	TRBJ2-3	NA	NA	TGTGCCAGCAGTTTAGCGGGGCCGATGGATACGCAGTATTTT	CASSLAGPMDTQYF
TRBV5-1	TRBJ1-2	NA	NA	TGCGCCAGCAGCTTGGCCCAGGGAGGCTATGGCTACACCTTC	CASSLAQGGYGYTF
TRBV18	TRBJ2-5	few	TRBD2	TGTGCCAGCTCACCATGGGCTAGCGGGGAGCAAGAGACCCAGTACTTC	CASSPWASGEQETQYF
TRBV6-6	TRBJ1-6	NA	NA	TGTGCCAGCAGTTTCGGGACTGCCTATAATTCACCCCTCCACTTT	CASSFGTAYNSPLHF
TRBV5-1	TRBJ1-3	once	NA	TGCGCCAGCAGTCGTCCCGACTCTGGAAACACCATATATTTT	CASSRPDSGNTIYF
TRBV2	TRBJ2-3	NA	NA	TGTGCCAGCAGTGAATACGGTAGCGCCCCACAGTATTTT	CASSEYGSAPQYF
TRBV20-1	TRBJ1-4	NA	TRBD1	TGCAGTGCTAGTCTGCGGACAGGGAATGAAAAACTGTTTTTT	CSASLRTGNEKLFF
TRBV6-5	TRBJ1-1	NA	NA	TGTGCCAGCAGTTTTATGGCCACTGAAGCTTTCTTT	CASSFMATEAFF
TRBV30	TRBJ2-5	NA	NA	TGTGCCTGGACCATAACGGAGACCCAGTACTTC	CAWTITETQYF
TRBV7-9	TRBJ2-1	NA	NA	TGTGCCAGCAGCTTGGGGGATGAGCAGTTCTTC	CASSLGDEQFF
TRBV18	TRBJ2-1	NA	TRBD2	TGTGCCAGCTCACCCCAGGGACTAGCGGGAGGCAATGAGCAGTTCTTC	CASSPQGLAGGNEQFF
TRBV29-1	TRBJ2-1	NA	NA	TGCAGCGTTGAGAGGCAGGACGATGAGCAGTTCTTC	CSVERQDDEQFF
TRBV29-1	TRBJ1-1	NA	NA	TGCAGCGTTGAAATGGGGGACTATGAAGCTTTCTTT	CSVEMGDYEAFF
TRBV6-5	TRBJ1-2	NA	NA	TGTGCCAGCAGTTACTCCGCAGGGCAGTATGGCTACACCTTC	CASSYSAGQYGYTF
TRBV2	TRBJ1-2	few	NA	TGTGCCAGCAGTGAGGGGGTTAACTATGGCTACACCTTC	CASSEGVNYGYTF